The clone carrying this T cell receptor (beta chain) was seen a few times. The entry originates in a study of blood T cell repertoires in COVID-19. The CDR3 has 15 amino acids. After removal of 6 bases from V and 0 bases from J, the junction contained 5 bases not matched to a gene. In germline, CDR1 is GTSNPN, CDR2 SVGIG (reference sequence). Per the original data handling: It was from reference gene primer amplification that nucleated cell counts were estimated. Some clones are missing from TCRdb's copy, which holds only in-frame ones; the method was immunoSEQ multiplex PCR. V and J calls plus clone size are reproduced from that table; the DNA served to infer D and trimming. The profile shows roughly 140,000 clones, approximately 87% of them singletons.

Sequencing input: peripheral blood. This clonotype was obtained from a middle-aged woman with acute or convalescent COVID-19. V usage is TRBV30 and J usage is TRBJ1-3, with TRBD1 matching 10 bases. The CDR3 DNA follows: TGTGCCTGCCCCCGGACAGGGGGCTCTGGAAACACCATATATTTT. Amino acids: CACPRTGGSGNTIYF.